This TCR beta chain was captured by sequencing in a study of shared clonotypes between healthy human individuals. The naive CD8 subset, CD45RO-negative cells positively selected for CCR7, excluded terminally differentiated effector memory CD45RA+ cells. TCRdb's table, derived via immunoSEQ multiplex PCR, lists solely in-frame clones and lacks some. The table includes 1.5 million to 2.5 million clones, over 85% detected once. Germline CDR1 MNHEY, CDR2 SMNVEV (reference sequence). V trimming: 3 bases; J trimming: 7 bases; junction bases outside the gene matches: 11. The length of the CDR3 is 16 residues.

The J gene is TRBJ2-1, the V gene TRBV27; 8 nucleotides align to TRBD1. Sequenced: naive CD8+ T cells sorted from blood. The TCR was taken from a man between 18 and 35 years old in good health. CDR3 sequence (DNA): TGTGCCAGCAGTTTTTCCCAGGGGGCGGTGGAAAATGAGCAGTTCTTC. This gives the protein CASSFSQGAVENEQFF.